The TCR beta chain described here comes from a study of Ad26.COV2.S vaccination and SARS-CoV-2 variants. Looking at the study overall: Sample donor was a member of the COV1001 Ad26.COV2.S trial arm.

Study results and limitations: Spike-specific TCR breadth was greater in vaccine than placebo recipients. The TCR breadth and depth analyses may have understated or missed part of the total T cell responses.

About this clone itself: The target antigen is unknown.

This CDR3 spans 15 amino acids. With 3 bases removed from V and 5 bases from J, the gap between germline ends came to 16 bases. CDR1 and CDR2 from the germline V gene are LNHDA and SQIVND (reference sequence). Regarding treatment: some 19 received Ad26.COV2.S at low or high dose, single or two shots; roughly 5 received placebo; per-sample allocation not given. Samples came from day 63 after the first vaccine or placebo injection. Assay used: immunoSEQ multiplex PCR; TCRdb lists only in-frame clones, some missing. Of approximately 300,000 clones in the sample, 86% were seen once. The sequencing here drew on peripheral blood, taken in a trial of Ad26.COV2.S vaccine versus placebo. This receptor was obtained from a person aged 18-65 years who received the Ad26.COV2.S COVID-19 vaccine or a placebo. The chain has TRBV19 and TRBJ2-5, with D perhaps matching TRBD1 or TRBD2 (5 bases each). The CDR3 nucleotides are TGTGCCAGTAGTATCACCGGGGCCAGCCTGGAGACCCAGTACTTC. It yields the protein CASSITGASLETQYF.